This T cell receptor beta chain was captured by sequencing in a study of STAT5B mutations in CD4+ large granular lymphocyte leukemia. Within the sample, this clone is medium-sized (0.01 to 0.1%). The antigen remains unidentified. Study conclusions and caveats: No patients shared main leukemic clonotypes, though roughly 27% appeared at low frequency elsewhere.

This CDR3 spans 13 amino acids. With 6 bases removed from V and 5 bases from J, the gap between germline ends came to 11 bases. Germline CDR1 reads WNHNN; CDR2 reads SYGVQD (reference sequence). This was a survey-level run. Profiling relied on immunoSEQ multiplex PCR, and the TCRdb table lists in-frame clones only, not all of them. The top ten hold 7.1% of the sample, which has about 31,000 clones, less than 85% seen once. Controls came from buffy coats of healthy blood donors. This sequence originates from a human donor in good health. Sequencing was carried out using CD4+ T cells from blood buffy coats. The V call is TRBV10-1, the J call TRBJ1-5; the D gene is possibly TRBD1 (5 bases). The CDR3: CASSRDQDQPQHF. CDR3 in DNA: TGCGCCAGCAGCCGGGACCAGGATCAGCCCCAGCATTTT.